Sequencing of this T cell receptor (beta chain) was carried out in a study of T cells after yellow fever vaccination. Across the whole study: SMART-Seq v4 Ultra Low Input handled preparation of low-cell-number fractions. The study's findings and limits: CD4 and CD8 compartments shared a small share of clonotypes, likely from convergent recombination. Peaking faster, on day 5 versus 15, the secondary response was nonetheless weaker. Subsequent booster samples again held most clones from primary vaccination (96% CD4, 88% CD8).

TCRdb fed the 5' RACE reads into MiXCR, producing one record per CDR3 protein. The sample contains some 350,000 distinct CDR3 sequences, about 4% of which appear only once. The table lists this clonotype with many counts. Its target is not known. The CDR3 covers 15 residues. Between the trimmed V and J ends, which lost 1 base and 7 bases, there was a span of 14 bases. CDR1 SGHTA and CDR2 FQGNSA come from the germline V gene. Here the sequenced sample was PBMCs, taken 5 days after the yellow fever booster vaccination. The chain carries TRBV7-2 and TRBJ2-1, with D uncertain. The clonotype originates from a young man who received the YFV17D yellow fever vaccine. CDR3 protein: CASSLVKGSWNEQFF. The CDR3, as DNA: TGTGCCAGCAGCTTAGTCAAAGGCAGTTGGAATGAGCAGTTCTTC.